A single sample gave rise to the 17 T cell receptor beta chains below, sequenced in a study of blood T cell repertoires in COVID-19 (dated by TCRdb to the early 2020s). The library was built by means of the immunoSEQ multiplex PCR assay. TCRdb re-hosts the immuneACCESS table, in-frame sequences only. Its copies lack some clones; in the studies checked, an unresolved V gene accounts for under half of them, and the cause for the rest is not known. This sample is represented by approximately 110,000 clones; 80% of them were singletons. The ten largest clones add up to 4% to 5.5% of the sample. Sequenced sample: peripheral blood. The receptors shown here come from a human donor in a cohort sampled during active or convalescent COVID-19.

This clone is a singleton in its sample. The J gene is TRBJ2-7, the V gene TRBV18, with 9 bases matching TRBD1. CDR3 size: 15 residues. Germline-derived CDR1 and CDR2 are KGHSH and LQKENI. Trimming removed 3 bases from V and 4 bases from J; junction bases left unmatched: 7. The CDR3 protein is CASSPPGTGRYEQYF. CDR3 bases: TGTGCCAGCTCACCCCCCGGGACAGGGAGGTACGAGCAGTACTTC.

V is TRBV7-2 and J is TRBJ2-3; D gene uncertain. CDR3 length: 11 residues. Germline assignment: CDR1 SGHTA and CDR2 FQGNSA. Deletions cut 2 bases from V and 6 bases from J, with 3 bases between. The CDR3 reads CASSLRDTQYF. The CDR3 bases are TGTGCCAGCAGCTTACGGGATACGCAGTATTTT.

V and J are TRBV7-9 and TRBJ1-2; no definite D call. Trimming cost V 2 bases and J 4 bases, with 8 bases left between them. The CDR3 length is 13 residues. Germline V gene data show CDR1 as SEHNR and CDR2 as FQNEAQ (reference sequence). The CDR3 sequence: CASSLSGSYGYTF. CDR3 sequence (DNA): TGTGCCAGCAGCTTATCGGGGTCCTATGGCTACACCTTC.

The DNA for the CDR3 is TGCAGTGCTGTTACAGGCTACGAGCAGTACTTC. Amino acids: CSAVTGYEQYF. The chain employs TRBV20-1 and TRBJ2-7, with D possibly matching TRBD1 (5 bases). The CDR3 length is 11 residues. The V gene's germline CDR1 is DFQATT and CDR2 SNEGSKA (reference sequence). Trimming took off 5 bases at V and 3 bases at J, with 8 bases between the two ends.

The CDR3, as DNA: TGCGCCAGCAGCTCCTCACCGGGACATACCTACGAGCAGTACTTC. Its translation is CASSSSPGHTYEQYF. The gene calls are TRBV5-1 and TRBJ2-7; weak D call: TRBD1 (6 bases). Trimming stripped 3 bases from V and 2 bases from J, with 15 bases between. In germline, CDR1 is SGHRS, CDR2 YFSETQ. This CDR3 spans 15 amino acids.

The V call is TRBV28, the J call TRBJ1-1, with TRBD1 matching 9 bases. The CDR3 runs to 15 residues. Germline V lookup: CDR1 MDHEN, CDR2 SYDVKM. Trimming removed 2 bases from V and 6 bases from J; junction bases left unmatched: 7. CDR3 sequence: CASSLIRTGASEAFF. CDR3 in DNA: TGTGCCAGCAGTTTAATAAGGACAGGGGCCTCTGAAGCTTTCTTT. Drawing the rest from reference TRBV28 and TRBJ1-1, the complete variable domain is DVKVTQSSRYLVKRTGEKVFLECVQDMDHENMFWYRQDPGLGLRLIYFSYDVKMKEKGDIPEGYSVSREKKERFSLILESASTNQTSMYLCASSLIRTGASEAFFGQGTRLTVV.

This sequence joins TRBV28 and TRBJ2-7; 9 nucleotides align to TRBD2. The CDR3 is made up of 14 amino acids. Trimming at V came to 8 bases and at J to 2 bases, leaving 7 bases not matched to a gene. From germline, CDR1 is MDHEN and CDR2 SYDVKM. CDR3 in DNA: TGTGCCAGCTCCCTAGCGGGACCCCCCTACGAGCAGTACTTC. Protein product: CASSLAGPPYEQYF.

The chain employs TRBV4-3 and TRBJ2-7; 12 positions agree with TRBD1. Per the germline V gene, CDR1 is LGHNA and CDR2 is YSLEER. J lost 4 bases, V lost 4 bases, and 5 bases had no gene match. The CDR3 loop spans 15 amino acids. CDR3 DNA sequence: TGCGCCAGCAGCCTCGGGACAGGGGGCTTATACGAGCAGTACTTC. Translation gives CASSLGTGGLYEQYF.

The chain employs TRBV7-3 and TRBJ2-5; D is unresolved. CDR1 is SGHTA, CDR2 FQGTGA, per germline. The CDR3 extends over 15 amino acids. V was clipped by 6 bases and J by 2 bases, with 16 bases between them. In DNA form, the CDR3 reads TGTGCCAGCAGTATGGGTCAGCGCCGACAAGAGACCCAGTACTTC. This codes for CASSMGQRRQETQYF.

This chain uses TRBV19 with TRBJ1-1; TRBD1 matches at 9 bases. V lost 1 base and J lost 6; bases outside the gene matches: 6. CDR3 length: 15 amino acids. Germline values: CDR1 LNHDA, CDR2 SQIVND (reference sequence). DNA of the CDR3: TGTGCCAGTAGTATAGTTACAGGGGGCATCTCTGAAGCTTTCTTT. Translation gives CASSIVTGGISEAFF.

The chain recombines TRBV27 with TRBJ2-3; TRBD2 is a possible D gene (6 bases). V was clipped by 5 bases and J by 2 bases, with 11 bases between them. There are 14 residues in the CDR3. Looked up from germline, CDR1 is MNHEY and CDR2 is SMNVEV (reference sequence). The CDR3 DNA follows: TGTGCCAGCAGTCGTGCGGGATACACAGATACGCAGTATTTT. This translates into CASSRAGYTDTQYF.

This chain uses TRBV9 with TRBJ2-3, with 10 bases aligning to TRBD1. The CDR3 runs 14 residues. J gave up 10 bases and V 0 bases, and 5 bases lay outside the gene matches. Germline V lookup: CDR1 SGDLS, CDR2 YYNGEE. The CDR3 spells CASSVEGDRGPQYF. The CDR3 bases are TGTGCCAGCAGCGTAGAAGGAGACAGGGGGCCGCAGTATTTT.

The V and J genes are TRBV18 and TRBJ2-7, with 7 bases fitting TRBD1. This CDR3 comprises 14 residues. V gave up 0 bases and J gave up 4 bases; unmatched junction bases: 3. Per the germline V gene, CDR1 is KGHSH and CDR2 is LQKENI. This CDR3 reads CASSPPTGQYEQYF. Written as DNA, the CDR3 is TGTGCCAGCTCACCACCGACAGGGCAGTACGAGCAGTACTTC.

CDR3 sequence: CASRAGDTNNSPLHF. In DNA form, the CDR3 reads TGTGCCAGCAGGGCAGGCGACACCAATAATTCACCCCTCCACTTT. This sequence joins TRBV25-1 and TRBJ1-6, with no clear D. This CDR3 has 15 residues. Trimming left V 6 bases short and J 5 bases short, with 14 bases between. Germline assignment: CDR1 MGHDK and CDR2 SYGVNS.

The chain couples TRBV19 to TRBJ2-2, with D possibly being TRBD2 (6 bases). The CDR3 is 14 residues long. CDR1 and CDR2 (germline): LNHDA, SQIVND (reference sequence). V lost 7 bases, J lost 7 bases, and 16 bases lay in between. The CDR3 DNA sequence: TGTGCCAGTACCACATCCCGGGAGATCGGGGAGCTGTTTTTT. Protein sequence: CASTTSREIGELFF.

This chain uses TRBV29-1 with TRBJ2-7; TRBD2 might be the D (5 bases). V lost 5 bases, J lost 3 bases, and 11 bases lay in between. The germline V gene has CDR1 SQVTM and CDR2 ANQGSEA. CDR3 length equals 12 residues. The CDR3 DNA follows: TGCAGCGTTATGGACGGGGACTACGAGCAGTACTTC. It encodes CSVMDGDYEQYF.

CDR3 region: CASSLGTGSGNTIYF. As DNA, the CDR3 is TGCGCCAGCAGCCTAGGGACAGGGAGTGGAAACACCATATATTTT. The V gene is TRBV4-3, the J gene TRBJ1-3; 9 bases are shared with TRBD1. Germline V gene data show CDR1 as LGHNA and CDR2 as YSLEER. The CDR3 totals 15 residues. V shed 4 bases and J 3 bases; nucleotides not matched to a gene: 4.